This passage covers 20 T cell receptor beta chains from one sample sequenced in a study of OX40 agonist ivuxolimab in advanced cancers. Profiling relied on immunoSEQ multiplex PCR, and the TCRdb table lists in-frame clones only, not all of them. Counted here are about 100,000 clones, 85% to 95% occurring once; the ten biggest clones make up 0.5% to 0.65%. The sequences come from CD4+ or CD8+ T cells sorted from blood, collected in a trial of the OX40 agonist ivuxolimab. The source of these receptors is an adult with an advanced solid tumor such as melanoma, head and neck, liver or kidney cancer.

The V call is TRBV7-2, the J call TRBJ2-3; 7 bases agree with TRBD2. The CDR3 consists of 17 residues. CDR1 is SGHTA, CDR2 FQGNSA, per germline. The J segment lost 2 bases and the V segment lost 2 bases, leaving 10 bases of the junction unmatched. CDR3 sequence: CASSLSQRGTSTDTQYF. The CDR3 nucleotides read TGTGCCAGCAGCTTATCTCAGCGGGGTACTTCCACAGATACGCAGTATTTT.

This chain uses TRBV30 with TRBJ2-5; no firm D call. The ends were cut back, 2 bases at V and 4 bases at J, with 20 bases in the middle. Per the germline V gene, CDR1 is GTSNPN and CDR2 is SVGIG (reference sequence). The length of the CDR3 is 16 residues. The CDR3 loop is CAWSTSRVPGSETQYF. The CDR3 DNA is TGTGCCTGGAGTACCTCCCGGGTCCCGGGTTCAGAGACCCAGTACTTC. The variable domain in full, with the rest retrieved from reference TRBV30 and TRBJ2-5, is SQTIHQWPATLVQPVGSPLSLECTVEGTSNPNLYWYRQAAGRGLQLLFYSVGIGQISSEVPQNLSASRPQDRQFILSSKKLLLSDSGFYLCAWSTSRVPGSETQYFGPGTRLLVL.

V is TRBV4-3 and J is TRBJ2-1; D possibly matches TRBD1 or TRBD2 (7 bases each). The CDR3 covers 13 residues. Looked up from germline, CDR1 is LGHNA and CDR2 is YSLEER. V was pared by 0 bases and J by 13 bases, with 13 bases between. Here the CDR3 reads CASSQEGGDSQFF. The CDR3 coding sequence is TGCGCCAGCAGCCAAGAAGGGGGGGACAGTCAGTTCTTC.

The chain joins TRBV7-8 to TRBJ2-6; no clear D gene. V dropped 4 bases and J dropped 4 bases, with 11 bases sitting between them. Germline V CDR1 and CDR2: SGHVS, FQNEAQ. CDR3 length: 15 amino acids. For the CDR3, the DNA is TGTGCCAGCAGCTCTACACGGTTGGGGGCCAACGTCCTGACTTTC. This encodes CASSSTRLGANVLTF.

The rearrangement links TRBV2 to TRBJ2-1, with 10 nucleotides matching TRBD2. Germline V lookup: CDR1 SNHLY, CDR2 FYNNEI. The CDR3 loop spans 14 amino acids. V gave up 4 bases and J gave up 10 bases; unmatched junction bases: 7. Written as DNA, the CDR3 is TGTGCCAGCAGTGTGCTAGCGGGGGTCTCGGAGCAGTTCTTC. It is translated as CASSVLAGVSEQFF.

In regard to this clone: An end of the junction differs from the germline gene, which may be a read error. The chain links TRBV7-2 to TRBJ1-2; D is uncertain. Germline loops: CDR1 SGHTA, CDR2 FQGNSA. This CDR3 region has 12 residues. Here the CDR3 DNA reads TGTGCCAGCAGTCCTAACGTGCCAGGACTACAATTC. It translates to CASSPNVPGLQF.

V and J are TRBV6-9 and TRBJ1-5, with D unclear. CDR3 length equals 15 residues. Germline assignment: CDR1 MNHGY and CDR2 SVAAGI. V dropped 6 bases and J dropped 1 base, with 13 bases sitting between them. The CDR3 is CASSPGTRSNQPQHF. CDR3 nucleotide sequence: TGTGCCAGCAGCCCCGGTACGAGAAGCAATCAGCCCCAGCATTTT.

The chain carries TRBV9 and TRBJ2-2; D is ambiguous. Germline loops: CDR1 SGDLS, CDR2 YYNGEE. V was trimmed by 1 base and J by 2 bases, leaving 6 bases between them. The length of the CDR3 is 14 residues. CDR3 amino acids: CASSVSPNTGELFF. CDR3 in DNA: TGTGCCAGCAGCGTATCTCCTAACACCGGGGAGCTGTTTTTT.

CDR3 in amino acids: CASSVPGTGSDEQFF. The CDR3 region has the DNA TGTGCCAGCAGCGTACCCGGGACAGGTTCTGATGAGCAGTTCTTC. The chain joins TRBV7-9 to TRBJ2-1, with 8 positions matching TRBD1. J lost 8 bases, V lost 5 bases, and 11 bases had no gene match. From germline, CDR1 is SEHNR and CDR2 FQNEAQ (reference sequence). This CDR3 is 15 amino acids long.

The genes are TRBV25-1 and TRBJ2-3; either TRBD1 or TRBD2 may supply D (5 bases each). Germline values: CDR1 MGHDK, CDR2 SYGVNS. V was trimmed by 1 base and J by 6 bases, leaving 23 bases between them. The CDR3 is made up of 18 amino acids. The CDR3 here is CASSESLGVWGNGDTQYF. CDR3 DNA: TGTGCCAGCAGTGAATCCTTAGGGGTATGGGGGAACGGGGATACGCAGTATTTT.

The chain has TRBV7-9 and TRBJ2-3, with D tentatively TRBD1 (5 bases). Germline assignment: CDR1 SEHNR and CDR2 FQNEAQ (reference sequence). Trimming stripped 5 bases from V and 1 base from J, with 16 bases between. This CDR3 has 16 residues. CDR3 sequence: CASSPRVARGTDTQYF. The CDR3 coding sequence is TGTGCCAGCAGCCCCAGGGTTGCAAGGGGCACAGATACGCAGTATTTT.

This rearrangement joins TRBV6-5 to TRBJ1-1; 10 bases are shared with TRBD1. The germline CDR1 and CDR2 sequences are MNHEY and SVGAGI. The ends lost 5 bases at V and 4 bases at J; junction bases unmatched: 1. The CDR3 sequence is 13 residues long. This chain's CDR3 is CASSRTGGTEAFF. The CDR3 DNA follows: TGTGCCAGCAGTAGGACAGGGGGCACTGAAGCTTTCTTT.

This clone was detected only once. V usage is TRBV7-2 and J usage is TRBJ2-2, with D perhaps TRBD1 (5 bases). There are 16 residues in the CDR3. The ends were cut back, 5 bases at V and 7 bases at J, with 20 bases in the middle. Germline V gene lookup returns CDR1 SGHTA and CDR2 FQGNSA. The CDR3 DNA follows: TGTGCCAGCAGCCACAACTCACAGGCAACGGGCGGGGAGCTGTTTTTT. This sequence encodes CASSHNSQATGGELFF.

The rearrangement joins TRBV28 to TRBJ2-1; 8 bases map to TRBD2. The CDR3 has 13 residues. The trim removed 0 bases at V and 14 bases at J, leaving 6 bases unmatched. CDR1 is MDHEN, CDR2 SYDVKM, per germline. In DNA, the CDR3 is TGTGCCAGCAGTTTATGGTTGGGGACTAGTGAGTTCTTC. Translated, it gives CASSLWLGTSEFF.

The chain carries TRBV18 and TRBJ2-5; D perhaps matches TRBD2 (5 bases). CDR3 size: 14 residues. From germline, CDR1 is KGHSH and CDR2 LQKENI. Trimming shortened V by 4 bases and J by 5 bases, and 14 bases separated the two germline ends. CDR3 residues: CASSRHPTGETQYF. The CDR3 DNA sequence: TGTGCCAGCTCACGACATCCGACGGGGGAGACCCAGTACTTC.

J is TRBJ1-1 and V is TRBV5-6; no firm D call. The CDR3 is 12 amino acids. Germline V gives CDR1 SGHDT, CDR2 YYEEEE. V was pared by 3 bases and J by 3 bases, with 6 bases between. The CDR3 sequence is CASSSTYTEAFF. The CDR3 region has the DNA TGTGCCAGCAGCTCGACCTACACTGAAGCTTTCTTT.

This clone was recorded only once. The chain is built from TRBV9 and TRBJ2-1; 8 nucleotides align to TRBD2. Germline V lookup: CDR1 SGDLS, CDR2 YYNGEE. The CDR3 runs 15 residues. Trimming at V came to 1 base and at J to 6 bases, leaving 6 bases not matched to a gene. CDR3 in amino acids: CASSVTSGSFNEQFF. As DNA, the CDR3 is TGTGCCAGCAGCGTAACGAGCGGGAGCTTCAATGAGCAGTTCTTC.

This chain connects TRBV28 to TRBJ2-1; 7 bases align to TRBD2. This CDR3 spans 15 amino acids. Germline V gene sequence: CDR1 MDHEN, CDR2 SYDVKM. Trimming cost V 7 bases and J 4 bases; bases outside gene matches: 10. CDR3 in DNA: TGTGCCAGCACCGCCGGGACTACGAGTTACAATGAGCAGTTCTTC. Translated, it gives CASTAGTTSYNEQFF.

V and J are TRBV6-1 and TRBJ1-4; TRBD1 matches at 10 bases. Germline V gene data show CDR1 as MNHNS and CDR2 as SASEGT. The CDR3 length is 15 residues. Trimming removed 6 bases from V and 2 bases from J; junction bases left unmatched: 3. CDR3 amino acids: CASRRTGGTNEKLFF. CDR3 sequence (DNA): TGTGCCAGCAGGCGGACAGGGGGGACTAATGAAAAACTGTTTTTT.

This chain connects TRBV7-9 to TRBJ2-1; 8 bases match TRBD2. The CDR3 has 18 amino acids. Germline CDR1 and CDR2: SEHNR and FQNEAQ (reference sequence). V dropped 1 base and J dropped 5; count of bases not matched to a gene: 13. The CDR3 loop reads CASSLEPVWLAGDNEQFF. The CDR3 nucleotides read TGTGCCAGCAGCTTAGAACCCGTTTGGCTAGCGGGTGACAATGAGCAGTTCTTC.